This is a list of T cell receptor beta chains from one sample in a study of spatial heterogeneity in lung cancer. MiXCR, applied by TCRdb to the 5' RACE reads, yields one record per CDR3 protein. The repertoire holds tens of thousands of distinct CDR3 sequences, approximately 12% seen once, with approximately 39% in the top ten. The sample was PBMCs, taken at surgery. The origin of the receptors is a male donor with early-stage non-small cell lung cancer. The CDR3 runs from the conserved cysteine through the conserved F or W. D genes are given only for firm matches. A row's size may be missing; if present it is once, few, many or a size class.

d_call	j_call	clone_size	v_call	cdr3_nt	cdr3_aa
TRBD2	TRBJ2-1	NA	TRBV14	TGTGCCAGCAGCCCGCTGACTAGCGGGAGGGCCGGTCGCCAGTTCTTC	CASSPLTSGRAGRQFF
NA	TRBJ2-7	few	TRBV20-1	TGCAGTGCTAGGAAACATAGTGTGTTTTACGAGCAGTACTTC	CSARKHSVFYEQYF
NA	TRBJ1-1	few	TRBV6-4	TGTGCCAGCCGAGGCAGCCTGAACACTGAAGCTTTCTTT	CASRGSLNTEAFF
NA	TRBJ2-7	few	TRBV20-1	TGCAGTGCTAGCGCTCCCCAGATCGGGGGCCGTTACGAGCAGTACTTC	CSASAPQIGGRYEQYF
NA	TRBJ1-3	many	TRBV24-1	TGTGCCACCAGTGGATGGGATAGCTCTGGAAACACCATATATTTT	CATSGWDSSGNTIYF
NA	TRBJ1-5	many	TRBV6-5	TGTGCCAGCAGGCGGGGTAATCAGCCCCAGCATTTT	CASRRGNQPQHF
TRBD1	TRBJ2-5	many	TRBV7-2	TGTGCCAGCAGCTTAGCCGGGACAGGGCAAGAGACCCAGTACTTC	CASSLAGTGQETQYF
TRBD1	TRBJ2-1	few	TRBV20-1	TGCAGTGCAACGGACAGGCGAAATAATCATGAGCAGTTCTTC	CSATDRRNNHEQFF
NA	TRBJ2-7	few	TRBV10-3	TGTGCCATCAGTGACAACTCAGGAGTTAGGGGCTACGAGCAGTACTTC	CAISDNSGVRGYEQYF
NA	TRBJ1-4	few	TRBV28	TGTGCCAGCAGTCCTCAGGGCGGGGCGGTTAATGAAAAACTGTTTTTT	CASSPQGGAVNEKLFF
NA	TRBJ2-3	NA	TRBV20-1	TGCAGTGCGGACCTAACTAGCTTCAGTAGCACAGATACGCAGTATTTT	CSADLTSFSSTDTQYF
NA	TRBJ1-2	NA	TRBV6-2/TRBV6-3	TGTGCCAGCAGTTACGGTGACAGGAACCCCGAAGCTAACTATGGCTACACCTTC	CASSYGDRNPEANYGYTF
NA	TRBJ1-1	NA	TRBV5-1	TGCGCCAGCAGCTTGATTTCACAGAACACTGAAGCTTTCTTT	CASSLISQNTEAFF
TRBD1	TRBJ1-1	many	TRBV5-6	TGTGCCAGCACCGCCTTGGACAGGGGAGACACTGAAGCTTTCTTT	CASTALDRGDTEAFF
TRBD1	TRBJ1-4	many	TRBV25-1	TGTGCCAGCACCCCCCGGGACAGCGAAGATGAAAAACTGTTTTTT	CASTPRDSEDEKLFF
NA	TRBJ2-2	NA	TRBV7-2	TGTGCCAGCAGCCCGGACAGCTACACCGGGGAGCTGTTTTTT	CASSPDSYTGELFF
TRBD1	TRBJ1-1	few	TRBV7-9	TGTGCCAGCAGCTTCGCGGTGGGACAGGGGCGCAGGAACACTGAAGCTTTCTTT	CASSFAVGQGRRNTEAFF
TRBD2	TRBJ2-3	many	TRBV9	TGTGCCAGCAGCGTAGCGGGGGGAGGGTCCACCACAGATACGCAGTATTTT	CASSVAGGGSTTDTQYF
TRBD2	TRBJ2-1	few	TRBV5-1	TGCGCCAGCAAGAGAACAACTTTCGGGACTAGCGGTCCGTACAATGAGCAGTTCTTC	CASKRTTFGTSGPYNEQFF
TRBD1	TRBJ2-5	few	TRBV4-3	TGCGCCAGCAGCCCCTTGGGTGGACAGGGAAAAGAGACCCAGTACTTC	CASSPLGGQGKETQYF
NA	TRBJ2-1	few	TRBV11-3	TGTGCCAGCAGCTTAGTTCAGGGTCCCTACAATGAGCAGTTCTTC	CASSLVQGPYNEQFF
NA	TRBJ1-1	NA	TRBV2	TGTGCCAGCAAGTATCTGACAGAGAACACTGAAGCTTTCTTT	CASKYLTENTEAFF
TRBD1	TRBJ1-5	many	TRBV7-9	TGTGCCAGCAGCTTAGGGGACAGGGGTGGGCAGCCCCAGCATTTT	CASSLGDRGGQPQHF
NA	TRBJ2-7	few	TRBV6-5	TGTGCCAGCAGTTACTCGAGAGTCACCTACGAGCAGTACTTC	CASSYSRVTYEQYF
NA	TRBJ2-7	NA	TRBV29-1	TGCAGCGTTGAACCTGTTGGGGGGTCGGGCGAGCAGTACTTC	CSVEPVGGSGEQYF
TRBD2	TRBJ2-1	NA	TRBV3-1	TGTGCCAGCAGCCAAGGTCCCAGCGGGGGGGCCGATGAGCAGTTCTTC	CASSQGPSGGADEQFF
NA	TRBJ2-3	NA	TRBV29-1	TGCAGCGCCTCCCTATTTGGGGGGAGCGCAGATACGCAGTATTTT	CSASLFGGSADTQYF
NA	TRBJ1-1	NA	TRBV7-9	TGTGCCAGCAGCAAGGCGACAGGCTTGAACACTGAAGCTTTCTTT	CASSKATGLNTEAFF
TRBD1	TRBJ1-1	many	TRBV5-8	TGTGCCAGCCGAACCAGGGGGGTTCCTGAAGCTTTCTTT	CASRTRGVPEAFF
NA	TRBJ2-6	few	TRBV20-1	TGCAGTGCTAGAGGTCAACTTTGGTCCAACGTCCTGACTTTC	CSARGQLWSNVLTF
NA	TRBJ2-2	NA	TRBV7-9	TGTGCCAGCAGCTTAGGGACGATGAACACCGGGGAGCTGTTTTTT	CASSLGTMNTGELFF
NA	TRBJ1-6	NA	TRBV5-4	TGTGCCAGCAGCTTCACCGTTGGTTCACCCCTCCACTTT	CASSFTVGSPLHF
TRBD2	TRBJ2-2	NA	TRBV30	TGTGCCTGGAGTCCAAGGACTAGCGGGCCGAACACCGGGGAGCTGTTTTTT	CAWSPRTSGPNTGELFF
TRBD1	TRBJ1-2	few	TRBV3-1	TGTGCCAGCAGCCCCCGGGACAGGGGAGGAGGCTACACCTTC	CASSPRDRGGGYTF
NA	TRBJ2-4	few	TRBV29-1	TGCAGCGTGGGGAGCGGTGAGGGCCTCATTCAGTACTTC	CSVGSGEGLIQYF
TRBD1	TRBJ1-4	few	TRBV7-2	TGTGCCAGCAGCCCAAGGACAGGGGGCGGAAGAGTCGAAAAACTGTTTTTT	CASSPRTGGGRVEKLFF
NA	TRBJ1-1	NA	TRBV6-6	TGTGCCAGCAGTCTACGATTCAAGGCTGACACTGAAGCTTTCTTT	CASSLRFKADTEAFF
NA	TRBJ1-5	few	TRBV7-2	TGTGCCAGCAGCTTAGCCCCCAATCAGCCCCAGCATTTT	CASSLAPNQPQHF
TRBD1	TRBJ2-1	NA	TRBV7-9	TGTGCCAGCAGCTTGGGACAGACCTACAATGAGCAGTTCTTC	CASSLGQTYNEQFF
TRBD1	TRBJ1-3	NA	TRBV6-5	TGTGCCAGCAGTCCCGGGACAGGGGGCAAAAACACCATATATTTT	CASSPGTGGKNTIYF
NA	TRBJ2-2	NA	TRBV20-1	TGCAGTGCAGGCCCCCCTAGCACCGGGGAGCTGTTTTTT	CSAGPPSTGELFF
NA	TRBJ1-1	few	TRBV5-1	TGCGCCAGCAGCTTGGTAACTGCGGGCGACACTGAAGCTTTCTTT	CASSLVTAGDTEAFF
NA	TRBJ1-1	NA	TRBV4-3	TGCGCCAGCAGCCAAGGAGAGAACACTGAAGCTTTCTTT	CASSQGENTEAFF
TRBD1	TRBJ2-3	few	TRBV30	TGTGCCTGGGACAGGGGTACAGATACGCAGTATTTT	CAWDRGTDTQYF
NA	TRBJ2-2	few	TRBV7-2	TGTGCCAGCAGCCCCGGACCTTTCGGGGAGCTGTTTTTT	CASSPGPFGELFF
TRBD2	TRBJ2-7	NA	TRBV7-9	TGTGCCAGCAGCTTACCTGGCGGGGGGGAGCAGTACTTC	CASSLPGGGEQYF
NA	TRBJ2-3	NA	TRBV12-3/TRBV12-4	TGTGCCAGCAGCCGTATGGGTGGGGCAGATACGCAGTATTTT	CASSRMGGADTQYF
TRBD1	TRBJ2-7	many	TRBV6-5	TGTGCCAGCAGTCCCGGGACAGGCTCCTACGAGCAGTACTTC	CASSPGTGSYEQYF